The rows below give T cell receptor beta chains drawn from one sample of a study of blood T cell repertoires in COVID-19. The table came from immunoSEQ multiplex PCR; TCRdb's copy has only in-frame clones and leaves some out. Seen here are some 320,000 clones, under 90% observed once, and the top ten hold under 3.5%. Material: PBMCs or T cells enriched from blood (not recorded which). All receptors derive from a woman in her 50s who had been exposed to COVID-19. CDR3s include the opening cysteine and the closing phenylalanine or tryptophan. Each record gives: D gene, clone size, J gene, V gene, CDR3 protein, CDR3 DNA. D genes are given only for firm matches. Clone size is shown for a subset of rows, as once, few, many or a class of expanded clone.

-	once	TRBJ2-7	TRBV4-1	CASSVIWGDSSYEQYF	TGCGCCAGCAGCGTTATTTGGGGGGACAGCTCCTACGAGCAGTACTTC
-	-	TRBJ1-2	TRBV19	CASSITGPNYGYTF	TGTGCCAGTAGTATTACAGGGCCTAACTATGGCTACACCTTC
-	-	TRBJ1-1	TRBV12-3/TRBV12-4	CASTGSLLPAFF	TGTGCCAGCACGGGAAGTTTATTGCCAGCTTTCTTT
-	-	TRBJ1-6	TRBV28	CASSSRGYSPLHF	TGTGCCAGCAGTTCTAGGGGTTATTCACCCCTCCACTTT
TRBD1	-	TRBJ1-1	TRBV30	CAWSTRTGTGAEAFF	TGTGCCTGGAGTACCCGGACAGGGACGGGCGCTGAAGCTTTCTTT
TRBD1	few	TRBJ1-1	TRBV19	CASSTQGVDEAFF	TGTGCCAGTAGTACCCAGGGGGTCGATGAAGCTTTCTTT
-	-	TRBJ2-1	TRBV9	CASSYNYNEQFF	TGTGCCAGCAGCTATAATTACAATGAGCAGTTCTTC
-	-	TRBJ2-4	TRBV4-2	CASSQDPQGLINIQYF	TGTGCCAGCAGCCAAGATCCTCAGGGGTTGATAAACATTCAGTACTTC
-	once	TRBJ2-3	TRBV30	CAWAEIRTGTDTQYF	TGTGCCTGGGCTGAGATACGAACGGGCACAGATACGCAGTATTTT
-	-	TRBJ1-3	TRBV28	CASSPTQFSGNTIYF	TGTGCCAGCAGTCCCACCCAGTTCTCTGGAAACACCATATATTTT
TRBD2	-	TRBJ2-1	TRBV6-2/TRBV6-3	CASSYSGGMGYNEQFF	TGTGCCAGCAGTTACTCGGGGGGGATGGGATACAATGAGCAGTTCTTC
-	-	TRBJ2-6	TRBV5-1	CASSPNGGPGANVLTF	TGCGCCAGCAGCCCCAATGGAGGGCCCGGGGCCAACGTCCTGACTTTC
TRBD1	-	TRBJ1-6	TRBV3-1/TRBV3-2	CASSQVGGGRGSPLHF	TGTGCCAGCAGCCAAGTAGGAGGGGGCCGCGGTTCACCCCTCCACTTT
-	-	TRBJ1-1	TRBV7-9	CASSSDTGREAFF	TGTGCCAGCAGTTCCGACACAGGTAGGGAAGCTTTCTTT
-	-	TRBJ1-4	TRBV15	CATSRGRLATNEKLFF	TGTGCCACCAGCAGGGGCCGCTTAGCAACTAATGAAAAACTGTTTTTT
-	-	TRBJ2-7	TRBV10-2	CASRTDRSFSYEQYF	TGCGCCAGCAGGACAGACAGGTCCTTCTCCTACGAGCAGTACTTC
TRBD1	once	TRBJ2-5	TRBV27	CASRTSWADRAQETQYF	TGTGCCAGCAGGACCTCATGGGCGGACAGGGCCCAAGAGACCCAGTACTTC
-	-	TRBJ2-2	TRBV11-2	CASSLDRGPGELFF	TGTGCCAGCAGCTTAGATAGGGGTCCCGGGGAGCTGTTTTTT